One sample yielded the 24 T cell receptor beta chains listed below, sequenced in a study of Ad26.COV2.S vaccination and SARS-CoV-2 variants. Treatment defined: some 19 received Ad26.COV2.S at low or high dose, single or two shots; five or six received placebo; per-sample allocation not given. Day 63 following the first vaccine or placebo injection was when the samples were taken. Profiling relied on immunoSEQ multiplex PCR, and the TCRdb table lists in-frame clones only, not all of them. The table lists about 400,000 clones, about four fifths of them singletons, with around 7.3% in the top ten. The sample was peripheral blood, taken in a trial of Ad26.COV2.S vaccine versus placebo. The receptor source for this set is a person between 18 and 60 years old who received the Ad26.COV2.S COVID-19 vaccine or a placebo.

The chain recombines TRBV20-1 with TRBJ2-7; possible D gene TRBD1, 5 bases. This CDR3 is built from 11 residues. Germline loops: CDR1 DFQATT, CDR2 SNEGSKA (reference sequence). V lost 0 bases to trimming and J lost 5 bases, with 5 bases between them. CDR3 residues: CSAREGHEQYF. In nucleotides, the CDR3 is TGCAGTGCTAGAGAGGGGCACGAGCAGTACTTC.

The rearrangement joins TRBV19 to TRBJ2-1; 8 nucleotides agree with TRBD1. V lost 5 bases and J lost 5; bases outside the gene matches: 17. Germline CDR1 LNHDA, CDR2 SQIVND (reference sequence). This CDR3 comprises 18 residues. DNA for the CDR3: TGTGCCAGTAGTTCATCCGGAGGACAGGGATGGGGAGACAATGAGCAGTTCTTC. Protein product: CASSSSGGQGWGDNEQFF.

This clone has more than one count but fewer than ten. The gene calls are TRBV9 and TRBJ1-2, with 9 positions matching TRBD1. Germline V gene data show CDR1 as SGDLS and CDR2 as YYNGEE. Trimming took 4 bases from V and 4 from J; bases not matched to a gene: 8. This CDR3 comprises 15 residues. The CDR3 reads CASSTGTGRSYGYTF. CDR3 bases: TGTGCCAGCAGCACCGGGACAGGGCGTTCCTATGGCTACACCTTC.

The chain is built from TRBV9 and TRBJ2-3; tentatively, D is TRBD1 (6 bases). The CDR3 is made up of 16 amino acids. Trimming removed 3 bases at V and 3 bases at J, with 17 bases between. Germline CDR1 and CDR2: SGDLS and YYNGEE. CDR3 residues: CASSGHRVMGTDTQYF. The CDR3 DNA is TGTGCCAGCAGCGGTCACAGGGTGATGGGGACAGATACGCAGTATTTT.

This chain joins TRBV11-2 and TRBJ2-1; the D gene is possibly TRBD2 (6 bases). The CDR3 spans 15 residues. V gave up 5 bases and J gave up 4 bases, with 15 bases separating them. The germline V gene has CDR1 SGHAT and CDR2 FQNNGV. The CDR3 coding sequence is TGTGCCAGCAGCGTCCTATCGGGGACTTACAATGAGCAGTTCTTC. This gives the protein CASSVLSGTYNEQFF.

This chain connects TRBV7-9 to TRBJ1-4; D remains ambiguous. The CDR3 is made up of 16 amino acids. Germline-derived CDR1 and CDR2 are SEHNR and FQNEAQ (reference sequence). The V end lost 3 bases, the J end lost 4 bases, and 15 bases lay between the germline ends. The CDR3 region is CASSLAPADRNEKLFF. In DNA, the CDR3 is TGTGCCAGCAGCTTGGCCCCTGCAGACCGTAATGAAAAACTGTTTTTT.

J is TRBJ2-1 and V is TRBV27, with D possibly being TRBD2 (5 bases). CDR1 and CDR2 (germline): MNHEY, SMNVEV (reference sequence). The ends were cut back, 2 bases at V and 9 bases at J, with 11 bases in the middle. The CDR3 is 13 amino acids. The CDR3: CASSLGSVGEQFF. The DNA for the CDR3 is TGTGCCAGCAGTTTAGGGAGTGTTGGTGAGCAGTTCTTC.

The genes are TRBV11-2 and TRBJ2-1; D not resolved. This CDR3 comprises 11 residues. Trimming shortened V by 5 bases and J by 12 bases, and 11 bases separated the two germline ends. CDR1 SGHAT and CDR2 FQNNGV come from the germline V gene. For the CDR3, the DNA is TGTGCCAGCAGCACCCCAGAGGTGCAGTTCTTC. This translates into CASSTPEVQFF. Complete variable domain (other parts from reference TRBV11-2 and TRBJ2-1): EAGVAQSPRYKIIEKRQSVAFWCNPISGHATLYWYQQILGQGPKLLIQFQNNGVVDDSQLPKDRFSAERLKGVDSTLKIQPAKLEDSAVYLCASSTPEVQFFGPGTRLTVL.

The V and J genes are TRBV4-1 and TRBJ2-1; 11 positions match TRBD2. Germline CDR1 is MGHRA and CDR2 is YSYEKL. Unmatched junction bases numbered 4, after V lost 2 bases and J lost 4 bases. The CDR3 runs to 16 residues. This CDR3 reads CASSQPSGGRYNEQFF. The CDR3 nucleotides are TGCGCCAGCAGCCAACCTAGCGGGGGGCGATACAATGAGCAGTTCTTC.

The CDR3 loop reads CASSSENYGYTF. The CDR3 DNA reads as TGTGCCAGCAGTTCCGAAAACTATGGCTACACCTTC. This chain links TRBV28 with TRBJ1-2; D is unresolved. Deletions cut 4 bases from V and 2 bases from J, with 5 bases between. The CDR3 sequence is 12 residues long. CDR1 and CDR2 (germline): MDHEN, SYDVKM.

In regard to this clone: The junction does not match germline at one end; this may be a read error. The rearrangement links TRBV7-6 to TRBJ2-7; 11 positions match TRBD2. The germline CDR1 and CDR2 sequences are SGHVS and FNYEAQ. The CDR3 is made up of 15 amino acids. DNA of the CDR3: TGTGCCAGCAGCATAGCGGGAGGGCAGTCCTACGAGCAGTACTTC. Translated: CASSIAGGQSYEQYF.

This sequence joins TRBV3-1 (or the pseudogene TRBV3-2) and TRBJ2-7; TRBD1 or TRBD2 may be the D gene (5 bases each). CDR1 is LGHDT and CDR2 is YNNKEL in the germline V gene (reference sequence). The CDR3 is 13 residues long. The V end lost 1 base, the J end lost 6 bases, and 10 bases lay between the germline ends. The CDR3: CASSQVMGPEQYF. Written as DNA, the CDR3 is TGTGCCAGCAGCCAAGTCATGGGACCCGAGCAGTACTTC.

This chain uses TRBV29-1 with TRBJ2-1, with D unclear. The V gene's germline CDR1 is SQVTM and CDR2 ANQGSEA. The CDR3 covers 12 residues. Deletions cut 7 bases from V and 6 bases from J, with 13 bases between. The CDR3 DNA is TGCAGCGAGGGTGGTAGATCCAATGAGCAGTTCTTC. Protein: CSEGGRSNEQFF.

The rearrangement links TRBV7-4 to TRBJ1-1; D is unresolved. The germline CDR1 and CDR2 sequences are SGHVT and SQSDAQ. The V end lost 2 bases, the J end lost 1 base, and 17 bases lay between the germline ends. The CDR3 is made up of 17 amino acids. CDR3 DNA: TGTGCCAGCAGCTTACGCGGTTGTCTGATCTGGAACACTGAAGCTTTCTTT. Protein: CASSLRGCLIWNTEAFF.

The chain couples TRBV4-1 to TRBJ2-1; D might be TRBD1 (5 bases). The V end was cut by 5 bases, the J end by 4 bases, with 9 bases between. Per germline, CDR1 MGHRA and CDR2 YSYEKL. The CDR3 totals 13 residues. This chain's CDR3 is CASSVRQYNEQFF. The CDR3 DNA sequence: TGCGCCAGCAGCGTCCGACAGTACAATGAGCAGTTCTTC.

V gene TRBV4-1 combines with J gene TRBJ1-4; possibly TRBD1 for D (5 bases). Germline V gene data show CDR1 as MGHRA and CDR2 as YSYEKL. The CDR3 sequence is 13 residues long. V was shortened by 2 bases and J by 8 bases, with 9 bases between the two germline ends. The DNA of the CDR3 is TGCGCCAGCAGCCAAATAAGGGGCGAAAAACTGTTTTTT. It translates to CASSQIRGEKLFF.

The table lists this clone with a count of one. The J gene is TRBJ1-1, the V gene TRBV5-1, with unresolved D. Germline assignment: CDR1 SGHRS and CDR2 YFSETQ. V gave up 0 bases and J gave up 4 bases, with 7 bases separating them. The CDR3 extends over 13 amino acids. The CDR3 region is CASSLEWGTEAFF. The CDR3 DNA sequence: TGCGCCAGCAGCTTGGAATGGGGCACTGAAGCTTTCTTT.

The rearrangement uses TRBV7-9 and TRBJ2-5; 8 bases fit TRBD1. The CDR3 runs to 15 residues. Unmatched junction bases numbered 8, after V lost 3 bases and J lost 5 bases. Germline CDR1 is SEHNR and CDR2 is FQNEAQ (reference sequence). CDR3 sequence reads: CASSFITGGGETQYF. The CDR3 region has the DNA TGTGCCAGCAGCTTTATTACAGGGGGTGGTGAGACCCAGTACTTC.

The V call is TRBV7-2, the J call TRBJ2-3, with D unclear. Trimming left V 3 bases short and J 0 bases short, with 7 bases between. The germline V gene has CDR1 SGHTA and CDR2 FQGNSA. The CDR3 length is 14 residues. The CDR3 DNA follows: TGTGCCAGCAGCTTGGCGTACAGCACAGATACGCAGTATTTT. It codes for CASSLAYSTDTQYF. Combining the CDR3 with reference TRBV7-2 and TRBJ2-3 gives the whole variable domain GAGVSQSPSNKVTEKGKDVELRCDPISGHTALYWYRQSLGQGLEFLIYFQGNSAPDKSGLPSDRFSAERTGGSVSTLTIQRTQQEDSAVYLCASSLAYSTDTQYFGPGTRLTVL.

The J gene is TRBJ2-7, the V gene TRBV5-5; 9 bases align to TRBD1. V dropped 1 base and J dropped 5; count of bases not matched to a gene: 4. The CDR3 sequence is 14 residues long. CDR1 and CDR2 (germline): SGHKS, YYEKEE (reference sequence). The CDR3 DNA sequence: TGTGCCAGCAGCTTGTACCGACAGGGGGACGAGCAGTACTTC. Translating it yields CASSLYRQGDEQYF.

V is TRBV12-3 or TRBV12-4 and J is TRBJ2-3; D may be TRBD2 (5 bases). The CDR3 extends over 13 amino acids. Deletions cut 3 bases from V and 7 bases from J, with 11 bases between. The CDR3 is CASSFEGVYTQYF. Written as DNA, the CDR3 is TGTGCCAGCAGTTTTGAGGGTGTATATACGCAGTATTTT.

The J gene is TRBJ2-5, the V gene TRBV12-5; perhaps D is TRBD1 or TRBD2 (6 bases each). The CDR3 extends over 16 amino acids. Germline CDR1 is LGHNT and CDR2 is FRNRAP. The V and J ends lost 7 bases and 1 base respectively, with 19 bases between them. The CDR3 sequence is CASAPPGASTQETQYF. The DNA of the CDR3 is TGTGCTAGTGCCCCCCCGGGGGCGTCTACCCAAGAGACCCAGTACTTC.

Written as DNA, the CDR3 is TGTGCCAGCAGCTTAAGAGGGGGTGGAAACACCATATATTTT. Translated: CASSLRGGGNTIYF. This chain joins TRBV7-2 and TRBJ1-3; D perhaps matches TRBD1 (6 bases). The V gene lost 2 bases and the J gene lost 3 bases, with 8 bases spanning the gap. The CDR3 runs to 14 residues. Germline V gene sequence: CDR1 SGHTA, CDR2 FQGNSA.

This clone has more than one count but fewer than ten. The CDR3 reads CASSSPGQSPYEQYF. The CDR3 DNA reads TGTGCCAGCAGCTCGCCGGGACAGTCCCCCTACGAGCAGTACTTC. The chain has TRBV6-2 or TRBV6-3 and TRBJ2-7, with 7 bases lining up with TRBD1. The CDR3 runs to 15 residues. Germline CDR1 MNHEY, CDR2 SVGEGT. The J segment lost 2 bases and the V segment lost 6 bases, leaving 10 bases of the junction unmatched.